This TCR beta chain was observed in a study of CD8+ T cells in alopecia areata. CDR1 is MNHEY and CDR2 is SMNVEV in the germline V gene (reference sequence). With 6 bases removed from V and 3 bases from J, the gap between germline ends came to 11 bases. CDR3 length: 13 amino acids. A few counts support this clone. In each case, RNA was isolated and then reverse transcribed into cDNA as the sequencing template. Clones were read by immunoSEQ multiplex PCR, and TCRdb kept only the in-frame ones, dropping some. Among 110,000 to 150,000 clones listed, 62% were seen once. This rearrangement joins TRBV27 to TRBJ1-2; D remains ambiguous. Sequenced material: CD8+ T cells sorted from blood. The TCR originated in a human donor in good health. As DNA, the CDR3 is TGTGCCAGCAGCGCCCGAACCGACTATGGCTACACCTTC. Translating gives CASSARTDYGYTF.